The next 23 T cell receptor beta chains were all read from a single sample in a study of T cell responses to AZD1222 COVID-19 vaccine. Assay: immunoSEQ multiplex PCR; the TCRdb copy retains only in-frame clones and omits some. The repertoire consists of about 73,000 clones, with approximately 92% occurring once and the leading ten covering 9.3%. The specimen comprised peripheral blood, sampled 28 days after the second AZD1222 dose. The origin of the receptors is an adult who received the AZD1222 COVID-19 vaccine.

J is TRBJ2-7 and V is TRBV27, with 8 nucleotides matching TRBD1. The CDR3 extends over 13 amino acids. After removal of 4 bases from V and 6 bases from J, the junction contained 5 bases not matched to a gene. The V gene's germline CDR1 is MNHEY and CDR2 SMNVEV (reference sequence). CDR3 sequence: CASSSITGGEQYV. The CDR3, as DNA: TGTGCCAGCAGTTCCATCACAGGGGGCGAGCAGTACGTC.

The chain employs TRBV5-1 and TRBJ2-3; 15 nucleotides align to TRBD2. Trimming removed 0 bases from V and 5 bases from J; junction bases left unmatched: 4. This CDR3 has 17 amino acids. The germline V gene has CDR1 SGHRS and CDR2 YFSETQ. The CDR3 sequence is CASSLGTSGGALDTQYF. The CDR3 coding sequence is TGCGCCAGCAGCTTGGGGACTAGCGGGGGGGCGTTAGATACGCAGTATTTT.

V usage is TRBV24-1 and J usage is TRBJ1-5; D uncertain. Between the trimmed V and J ends, which lost 3 bases and 5 bases, there was a span of 7 bases. The CDR3 sequence is 13 residues long. Germline V gives CDR1 KGHDR, CDR2 SFDVKD. CDR3 in amino acids: CATSDESDQPQHF. DNA for the CDR3: TGTGCCACCAGTGATGAGTCGGATCAGCCCCAGCATTTT.

The chain joins TRBV5-1 to TRBJ2-7; a possible D gene is TRBD2 (7 bases). The CDR3 sequence is 13 residues long. V lost 0 bases and J lost 7, with 11 bases in between. Germline V gene lookup returns CDR1 SGHRS and CDR2 YFSETQ. The CDR3 sequence: CASSLAGGPEQYV. CDR3 sequence (DNA): TGCGCCAGCAGCTTGGCCGGGGGGCCAGAGCAGTACGTC.

This clone has only one observation. The chain is built from TRBV2 and TRBJ1-2; TRBD1 matches 9 bases. The V segment lost 11 bases and the J segment 3 bases; nucleotides outside the gene matches: 7. Germline V gene data show CDR1 as SNHLY and CDR2 as FYNNEI. This CDR3 has 13 amino acids. CDR3 bases: TGTGCCGGAACAGGGGGCCGTGACTATGGCTACACCTTC. This encodes CAGTGGRDYGYTF.

The rearrangement links TRBV27 to TRBJ2-1, with 10 bases lining up with TRBD2. The V gene's germline CDR1 is MNHEY and CDR2 SMNVEV (reference sequence). The CDR3 loop spans 15 amino acids. V lost 6 bases, J lost 6 bases, and 8 bases stayed unmatched. In DNA form, the CDR3 reads TGTGCCAGCAGGCAAGGAGCGGGAGGGATCAATGAGCAGTTCTTC. It encodes CASRQGAGGINEQFF.

This chain connects TRBV5-4 to TRBJ2-7, with D possibly TRBD2 on 6 matching bases. V lost 2 bases and J 7 bases, leaving 19 bases between the germline ends. The CDR3 has 15 residues. CDR1 is SGHNT, CDR2 YYREEE, per germline (reference sequence). The chain's CDR3 is CASSFGSGVSVEQYV. For the CDR3, the DNA is TGTGCCAGCAGCTTTGGGTCGGGAGTTTCGGTTGAGCAGTACGTC.

This chain joins TRBV6-5 and TRBJ1-1, with 11 bases aligning to TRBD1. CDR3 length: 16 residues. The J segment lost 3 bases and the V segment lost 4 bases, leaving 7 bases of the junction unmatched. Germline-derived CDR1 and CDR2 are MNHEY and SVGAGI. The CDR3, as DNA: TGTGCCAGCAGTTGGGGACAGGGGGGGAAGGACACTGAAGCTTTCTTT. It translates to CASSWGQGGKDTEAFF.

The chain combines TRBV7-9 with TRBJ2-1, with a possible D match to TRBD2 (5 bases). The V gene lost 1 base and the J gene lost 14 bases, with 15 bases spanning the gap. This CDR3 spans 13 amino acids. Per the germline V gene, CDR1 is SEHNR and CDR2 is FQNEAQ (reference sequence). CDR3 coding DNA: TGTGCCAGCAGCTTAGAGACGGGCGGGTCAAAGTTCTTC. Amino acids: CASSLETGGSKFF.

The chain couples TRBV4-2 to TRBJ2-7; D tentatively fits TRBD1 or TRBD2 (5 bases each). The CDR3 extends over 16 amino acids. V was trimmed by 1 base and J by 2 bases, leaving 15 bases between them. Germline CDR1 and CDR2: LGHNA and YNFKEQ. Here the CDR3 reads CASSQGVWGPTYEQYF. The CDR3 coding sequence is TGTGCCAGCAGCCAAGGAGTGTGGGGACCTACCTACGAGCAGTACTTC.

This clone was found once. The CDR3 DNA reads TGTGCCAGCAGCAAAGGATTCCGAGACAGGGAGGGGACCCAGTACTTC. It codes for CASSKGFRDREGTQYF. This chain links TRBV21-1 with TRBJ2-5. TRBV21-1 is shown as a pseudogene. The CDR3 length is 16 residues.

The chain's CDR3 is CASRDSPVSGELFF. The CDR3 nucleotides are TGTGCCAGCAGGGACTCACCGGTTTCCGGGGAGCTGTTTTTT. V gene TRBV2 combines with J gene TRBJ2-2; D might be TRBD2 (5 bases). The CDR3 consists of 14 residues. The V end lost 6 bases, the J end lost 6 bases, and 14 bases lay between the germline ends. From germline, CDR1 is SNHLY and CDR2 FYNNEI.

The V gene is TRBV11-3, the J gene TRBJ2-1, with 11 bases fitting TRBD2. Germline V gene lookup returns CDR1 SGHNT and CDR2 YENEEA. Trimming took 1 base from V and 2 from J; bases not matched to a gene: 4. There are 17 residues in the CDR3. The CDR3 loop reads CASSLATTSGTYNEQFF. The CDR3 coding sequence is TGTGCCAGCAGCTTAGCTACGACTAGCGGGACCTACAATGAGCAGTTCTTC.

The chain has TRBV29-1 and TRBJ1-2, with a possible D match to TRBD1 (6 bases). CDR3 length: 14 amino acids. The germline CDR1 and CDR2 sequences are SQVTM and ANQGSEA. Trimming pared 7 bases from V and 4 bases from J, leaving 19 bases between. CDR3 loop: CSAPSGGAFYGYTF. For the CDR3, the DNA is TGCAGCGCCCCGAGCGGGGGGGCCTTCTATGGCTACACCTTC.

The chain recombines TRBV6-5 with TRBJ1-4; no definite D call. There are 12 residues in the CDR3. Germline assignment: CDR1 MNHEY and CDR2 SVGAGI. With 6 bases removed from V and 3 bases from J, the gap between germline ends came to 5 bases. The CDR3 nucleotides read TGTGCCAGCAGGTCACCTAATGAAAAACTGTTTTTT. It yields the protein CASRSPNEKLFF.

J is TRBJ1-4 and V is TRBV6-5; 7 positions agree with TRBD1. Germline V gives CDR1 MNHEY, CDR2 SVGAGI. V lost 4 bases and J lost 8; bases outside the gene matches: 7. The CDR3 is 14 amino acids. CDR3 sequence (DNA): TGTGCCAGCAGTTCCGGACAGGTTGGGGAAAAACTGTTTTTT. Translation: CASSSGQVGEKLFF.

The gene calls are TRBV5-6 and TRBJ1-6, with a tentative D call TRBD1 (5 bases). The length of the CDR3 is 11 residues. V was pared by 4 bases and J by 14 bases, with 10 bases between. Germline values: CDR1 SGHDT, CDR2 YYEEEE. CDR3: CASSGGIALHF. CDR3 nucleotides: TGTGCCAGCAGCGGGGGGATCGCCCTCCACTTT.

The CDR3 loop is CASSLLGRDYGYTF. The DNA of the CDR3 is TGTGCCAGCAGCTTATTAGGTAGAGACTATGGCTACACCTTC. This rearrangement joins TRBV11-2 to TRBJ1-2, with unresolved D. The CDR3 is 14 amino acids. V gave up 2 bases and J gave up 3 bases, with 10 bases separating them. CDR1 and CDR2 from the germline V gene are SGHAT and FQNNGV.

The rearrangement joins TRBV19 to TRBJ1-1; D gene unclear. This CDR3 has 15 residues. From germline, CDR1 is LNHDA and CDR2 SQIVND (reference sequence). V was cut by 1 base and J by 3 bases, with 12 bases left in between. In nucleotides, the CDR3 is TGTGCCAGTAGTATAGTGGCGGGGTTGGACACTGAAGCTTTCTTT. The encoded protein is CASSIVAGLDTEAFF.

This clone occurred many times. This sequence joins TRBV5-4 and TRBJ2-1, with D hard to call. Germline V gene lookup returns CDR1 SGHNT and CDR2 YYREEE (reference sequence). The V and J ends lost 4 bases and 3 bases respectively, with 5 bases between them. This CDR3 is built from 12 residues. CDR3 bases: TGTGCCAGCAGCGATGACTACAATGAGCAGTTCTTC. Residues: CASSDDYNEQFF.

The count of this clone is one. The chain combines TRBV28 with TRBJ2-3, with 10 nucleotides matching TRBD1. CDR1 and CDR2 from the germline V gene are MDHEN and SYDVKM. V shed 6 bases and J 2 bases; nucleotides not matched to a gene: 8. CDR3 length: 16 residues. CDR3: CASSNGTGAYTDTQYF. DNA for the CDR3: TGTGCCAGCAGCAACGGGACAGGGGCTTACACAGATACGCAGTATTTT. The full variable domain, with the rest looked up from reference TRBV28 and TRBJ2-3, is DVKVTQSSRYLVKRTGEKVFLECVQDMDHENMFWYRQDPGLGLRLIYFSYDVKMKEKGDIPEGYSVSREKKERFSLILESASTNQTSMYLCASSNGTGAYTDTQYFGPGTRLTVL.

The chain couples TRBV12-5 to TRBJ1-3; maybe TRBD1 (6 bases). The germline V gene has CDR1 LGHNT and CDR2 FRNRAP. Trimming stripped 0 bases from V and 8 bases from J, with 14 bases between. This CDR3 spans 15 amino acids. Written as DNA, the CDR3 is TGTGCTAGTGGTTTGGTCCTCGGGGGCGGGGACACCATATATTTT. This codes for CASGLVLGGGDTIYF.

In DNA, the CDR3 is TGTGCCACCAGCAGAGCCCCCAGGGCCGATGAGCAGTTCTTC. It is translated as CATSRAPRADEQFF. This chain connects TRBV15 to TRBJ2-1; tentatively, D is TRBD1 (5 bases). V lost 1 base, J lost 8 bases, and 12 bases lay in between. The CDR3 spans 14 residues. Germline loops: CDR1 LNHNV, CDR2 YYDKDF (reference sequence).